This T cell receptor beta chain originates from a study of shared clonotypes between healthy human individuals. Study-wide context: The study drew on a couple of women and a few men aged 18 to 49 as donors. Donors had three CD4 naive, three CD4 memory, two CD8 naive and one CD8 memory plate apiece.

As to this clone: As yet, its antigen is unknown.

The repertoire was sequenced with immunoSEQ multiplex PCR; TCRdb's copy has only in-frame clones and lacks some. The data show roughly 2 million clones, over 85% seen once. Study results and limitations: Around 4.7% of naive CD4 clonotypes were shared across four donors.

Germline lookup yields CDR1 SGHAT and CDR2 FQNNGV. The CDR3 is made up of 12 amino acids. V was pared by 2 bases and J by 13 bases, with 14 bases between. CD45RO-negative, CCR7-selected cells formed the naive CD8 fraction, which excluded terminally differentiated effector memory CD45RA+ cells. Adult Caucasians living in Nashville, Tennessee made up all of the donors. What was sequenced was naive CD8+ T cells sorted from blood. The TCR sequence derives from a man younger than 35 in good health. The rearrangement uses TRBV11-2 and TRBJ2-5; D perhaps matches TRBD1 (5 bases). The CDR3 bases are TGTGCCAGCAGCTTATTGACCGGACACACGTACTTC. Its protein is CASSLLTGHTYF.